This TCR beta chain is from a study of CD4 and CD8 cells across lung adenocarcinoma regions. The patients had localized lung adenocarcinoma, a non-small cell subtype. Germline V CDR1 and CDR2: MNHNS, SASEGT. This CDR3 is 14 amino acids long. TCRdb processed the PCR reads anew with MiXCR; each CDR3 protein has one entry. This table holds 15,000 to 20,000 distinct CDR3 sequences, 45% to 50% found once. This clonotype appeared a few times. Sample: CD8+ T cells from the margin of a lung tumor. The chain links TRBV6-1 to TRBJ2-5, with 7 bases that match TRBD1. The origin of this receptor is a male donor with lung adenocarcinoma. The CD4 and CD8 labels of this study may be unreliable. The CDR3 sequence is CAGRGGREQETQYF. In nucleotides, the CDR3 is TGTGCGGGCAGAGGGGGCCGAGAGCAAGAGACCCAGTACTTC.